This TCR beta chain originates from a study of OX40 agonist ivuxolimab in advanced cancers. Findings and caveats of the study: Averaged across samples, CD8+ T cells carried more expanded clones than CD4+ did.

Details on this clone: Its antigen remains unidentified.

The CDR3 totals 19 residues. Autoimmune disease history or systemic immunosuppression led to patients being barred. Sequencing was performed with immunoSEQ multiplex PCR; in TCRdb, only in-frame clones are kept and a portion is missing. The table records around 11,000 clones, approximately 80% of them present only once. The V gene is TRBV21-1, the J gene TRBJ2-3; TRBD2 was called by the table and not checked on the DNA. TRBV21-1 has pseudogene status. The source was CD4+ or CD8+ T cells sorted from blood, collected in a trial of the OX40 agonist ivuxolimab. The sequence came from an adult with an advanced solid tumor such as melanoma, head and neck, liver or kidney cancer. The CDR3 loop reads CASSKVGTSGGPRIDTQYF. The CDR3 DNA follows: TGTGCCAGCAGCAAAGTTGGGACTAGCGGGGGTCCTCGTATAGATACGCAGTATTTT.